This T cell receptor (beta chain) was sequenced for a study of cytomegalovirus exposure and HLA in healthy donors. Study summary: The early release's HLA-typed donors yielded 65 million to 85 million unique TCRs.

This CDR3 is 12 amino acids long. Looked up from germline, CDR1 is SGHTA and CDR2 is FQGNSA. Trimming removed 0 bases from V and 5 bases from J, with 4 bases in between. Study-wide results and caveats: Accurate prediction of HLA-A and HLA-B alleles (for most subjects) was reportedly achieved from TCR beta sequences. Using a false discovery rate of 0.05, a later analysis showed that approximately 17,000 TCR beta sequences were associated with HLA alleles.

As for this clone: No antigen is known for it.

Vbeta (60) and Jbeta (13) primers were used in the PCR. This table comes from immunoSEQ multiplex PCR, and its TCRdb copy is limited to in-frame clones, with some not included. The top ten clones hold less than 2.5% of a sample with 150,000 to 200,000 clones, around three quarters of them seen once. This sequence originates from a woman between 50 and 59 years old in good health and CMV-seronegative. The chain links TRBV7-2 to TRBJ1-2; D is uncertain. Source material: PBMCs. The CDR3 DNA is TGTGCCAGCAGCTTAGCCGGGTATGGCTACACCTTC. Its translation: CASSLAGYGYTF.